This paragraph reports one TCR beta chain. Its cognate antigen has yet to be identified. The sample holds no much larger clone one base away, and base qualities are not on file. This record belongs to a study of cytomegalovirus exposure and HLA in healthy donors (dated by TCRdb to 2017 to 2019). Regarding the study in general: According to an earlier analysis of 550 to 750 of the donors, 200 million or so T cells yielded some 110 million unique TCR beta sequences and about 280 Gb of sequence data. Around 330 gigabases of sequencing data and around 85 million unique TCR sequences made up an early release that covered about 640 HLA-typed donors. Donor age, sex, ethnicity and CMV serostatus were collected together with the repertoire data. To predict cytomegalovirus infection status, the study combined high-throughput TCR immunosequencing, statistical association of individual TCRs with disease status, and machine learning. The study aimed to test whether cataloging public T cell receptors could reveal signatures of past pathogen exposure. A later analysis re-examined previously published TCR beta repertoires from hundreds of donors and added high-resolution HLA genotyping to investigate patterns of TCR occurrence. Typing coverage varied by locus: about 620-640 donors for A, B, C, DRB1 and DQB1; more than 500 for DQA1; about 590 for DPA1; roughly 450 for DPB1. In the later analysis, no new phenotypic data were used to find candidate immune exposures; instead, reliance was placed on TCR beta sequences and their occurrence across donors. In a later genetic analysis, genome-wide SNP genotypes for about 65% of the roughly 670 donors were used, and that subset was treated as a discovery cohort. Among a few hundred genotyped donors of the cohort, an average of around 240,000 unique TCR beta nucleotide sequences were sequenced per donor, roughly a sixth of them non-productive. To decide whether each TCR beta V gene segment behaved as functional or pseudogenic, an earlier analysis of some 540 of the donors relied on high-throughput TCR beta sequencing. Every discovery cohort repertoire had been produced on one sequencing platform. Both class I and class II loci were covered by HLA typing, at four-digit resolution. Along with the approximately 700-subject first cohort, a separate validation cohort of roughly 110 different subjects was used. Of the roughly 400 genotyped donors, roughly 85% fell in the genetic ancestry cluster associated with self-reported Caucasian donors. The study profiled the T cell repertoires of hundreds of subjects by immunosequencing and related them to cytomegalovirus serostatus. A handful of DR-DQ haplotypes were handled as single units for association and clustering because linkage in the cohort was strong. Study-wide conclusions, independent of this receptor: The study listed 164 TCR beta chains as associated with cytomegalovirus. Immune exposure information for the cohort was limited to CMV serostatus. Because counts were too low, more than 15 rarely observed V segments, including chromosome 9 orphons, were excluded from the earlier analysis of 587 of the donors. A later genetic analysis associated a missense DCLRE1C variant with V-gene and J-gene trimming of TCR beta chains, and an independent cohort replicated the association. Compared with the approximately 720-donor mean, donors in an Asian-associated ancestry cluster had fewer N-insertions in productive TCRs, according to a later genetic analysis. In a later analysis, TCR association rates were found to vary across HLA loci, with the most associated TCRs seen for DRB1 alleles and the fewest for HLA-C alleles. A cluster of highly shared sequence variants was judged likely to be a technical artifact of the sequencing pipeline. In a later analysis, HLA-associated TCR beta chains were found to be more clonally expanded and to have lower generation probabilities than equally common non-associated chains. Because some donors lacked HLA typing at each locus, the association tests relied only on the typed subset. This cohort had only TCR beta chains sequenced, and the lack of alpha or paired-chain data limited which features could be detected. In an earlier analysis of roughly 560 of the donors, most TCR beta V segments were observed in productive rearrangements about 90% or about 30% of the time, broadly matching IMGT annotations. In vitro tests confirmed that a few of the cytomegalovirus-associated TCR beta chains recognize cytomegalovirus antigens. At a false discovery rate of 0.05, a later analysis linked 15,000 to 20,000 TCR beta sequences to specific HLA alleles. In a later analysis, most CMV-associated TCR beta chains were found to appear HLA-restricted, with HLA associations seemingly driven largely by CMV exposure. Correlated functional status among segregating V segments might reflect linkage disequilibrium, but an unknown experimental factor could not be ruled out. When HLA alleles, especially DR and DQ, strongly co-occurred, attributing TCR associations to individual alleles was difficult. The authors suggested that the approach could potentially be extended to other disease states and immunological phenotypes. Presence/absence analyses assumed roughly uniform sequencing depth across donors, an assumption that may not hold. Most TCR sequences were seen in very few donors, while some public TCRs were found in many individuals. Several of the top co-occurrence clusters appeared to be linked to parvovirus B19, influenza, CMV and Epstein-Barr virus, according to a later analysis. The classifier was reported to diagnose cytomegalovirus status with high specificity and sensitivity in both the original and validation cohorts. A further reported finding was that TCR beta sequences accurately predicted the HLA-A and HLA-B alleles for most subjects in the first cohort.

Receptors were amplified or captured by the immunoSEQ multiplex PCR assay. For the multiplex PCR, a mixture combining 60 forward primers for TCR Vbeta segments and 13 reverse primers for TCR Jbeta segments was used. A multiplex PCR assay on genomic DNA amplified the CDR3 region of rearranged TCR beta genes. The amplified TCR beta libraries were sequenced on the Illumina HiSeq System as 87-base-pair reads. As for the authors' bioinformatics: In a later analysis, roughly 80 million unique TCR beta chains were counted across the 650 to 700 repertoires, and about 10 million of these chains were shared by at least two donors. A nearest-neighbor algorithm error-corrected the raw reads and collapsed the reads into unique sequences, merging closely related sequences to remove PCR and sequencing errors. To assign V, D and J gene segments, CDR3 sequences were aligned to IMGT reference sequences. For a sequence to be retained, a match of at least six nucleotides to both a V gene segment and a J gene segment was required. Rearrangements were called productive when the CDR3 lacked stop codons and stayed in frame with V and J; all others were non-productive. Following IMGT convention, CDR3 was defined as the stretch from the second conserved V-encoded cysteine up to the conserved J-encoded phenylalanine. The earlier analysis of some 580 of the donors excluded any sequence lacking an unambiguous match to a single V gene segment. An earlier analysis of several hundred of the donors called V segments functional above 56.7% productive rearrangements and segregating when the between-donor standard deviation exceeded 5%. A statistical classification framework was built for diagnosing cytomegalovirus status from the catalog of TCR beta chain sequences. In a later analysis, V and J genes were assigned by comparing TCR nucleotide sequences against IMGT/GENE-DB human TR gene sequences. The TCRdist pipeline was used in a later analysis to assign CDR3 sequences and most-parsimonious VDJ recombination scenarios. In a later analysis, every TCR beta chain was defined by the combination of its CDR3 amino acid sequence and its V-gene family, and reads without a unique V-gene family were dropped. To address suspected cross-contamination and a sequencing artifact, a later analysis removed around 590 highly shared, low-generation-probability nucleotide sequences. For each public chain, a later analysis derived a clonal expansion index from normalized ranks of inferred template counts within each repertoire. In a later analysis, generation probabilities were computed with a VDJ recombination model fitted to out-of-frame rearrangements, and the resulting probabilities were checked against IGoR. Hypergeometric tests were used in a later analysis to score TCR-TCR, TCR-HLA and TCR-CMV co-occurrence, with a repertoire-size bias correction applied to the TCR pairs. A later analysis estimated false discovery rates by permuting HLA or CMV assignments 20 times. In a later analysis, co-occurring TCRs were grouped using DBSCAN, with TCRdist sequence similarity added in when clustering inside HLA-allele-positive subsets. For co-occurrence clustering, repertoires with fewer than 30,000 or more than 120,000 public chains were excluded, along with five or six repertoires with anomalous nucleotide sharing. TCRdb carries this immuneACCESS record with in-frame sequences only. Its versions omit some clonotypes, under half of them owing to an unresolved V gene in the studies checked, with the rest unexplained. The V and J calls and clone size are taken from that table; D and trimming were inferred from the DNA. The table for this sample lists about 180,000 clones; approximately 84% of them were counted only once. The ten largest clones represent 0.35% to 0.45% of the sample.

The cohort was made up of 500 to 850 healthy bone marrow donors. All cohort members were sampled while nominally healthy, although unrecorded immune exposures were likely present. The donor tested CMV seronegative, placing the donor among the approximately 400 seronegative members of the cohort. Every donor gave a peripheral blood sample, and the peripheral blood mononuclear cells from that sample were used for TCR beta sequencing. The Qiagen DNeasy Blood Extraction Kit was used to extract genomic DNA from the blood cell samples. The TCR was taken from a boy aged 2 to 10 in good health and CMV-seronegative. Sequencing used PBMCs.

The CDR3 has the sequence CASSLPGTGGTETQYF. The DNA is as follows: TGCGCCAGCAGCTTACCCGGGACAGGGGGCACAGAGACCCAGTACTTC. This chain is built from TRBV5-1 and TRBJ2-5, and 12 junctional nucleotides match TRBD1. Ends trimmed: V by 2 bases, J by 4 bases; bases unmatched to a gene: 6. Per the germline V gene, SGHRS is the CDR1 and YFSETQ is the CDR2. Including cysteine and phenylalanine, the CDR3 has 16 amino acids. The entry retains the CDR3 DNA only, 48 bases that are in frame from base 1.